Listed below are T cell receptor beta chains from one sample, sequenced in a study of human CD8 memory T cell subsets. TCRdb derives one entry per CDR3 protein from the 5' RACE reads, leaving out DNA. This sample contains roughly 16,000 distinct CDR3 sequences. The specimen was CD8+ stem-like memory T cells (TSCM and TCM) sorted from PBMCs. These receptors were taken from a human donor in good health. The CDR3 runs from the conserved cysteine through the conserved F or W. Fields, in order: CDR3 protein, V gene, clone size, J gene. Some rows have no size entry. The others give once, few or many, or a class for an expanded clone.

CASSSRDRGVEETQYF TRBV13 . TRBJ2-5
CASSLSRGQADYYEQYF TRBV19 . TRBJ2-7
CASSRTGNQETQYF TRBV12-3/TRBV12-4 . TRBJ2-5
CASSLVAGYESDTQYF TRBV5-1 . TRBJ2-3
CATSIHGVGSYNEQFF TRBV15 . TRBJ2-1
CASSFGDYSNQPQHF TRBV28 . TRBJ1-5
CASSQDPSMDGTDTQYF TRBV3-1 . TRBJ2-3
CASDRDRDPPDTQYF TRBV6-1 . TRBJ2-3
CASSLGTLQTQYF TRBV11-1 . TRBJ2-3
CASSQESSALGEAFF TRBV4-1 . TRBJ1-1
CASSLTMNTEAFF TRBV27 medium-sized TRBJ1-1
CASRRGTSGSNVELFF TRBV6-2/TRBV6-3 . TRBJ2-2
CASSLWTAATNEKLFF TRBV28 . TRBJ1-4
CASSVDGGSYEQYF TRBV9 . TRBJ2-7
CASSLEVSGYTF TRBV7-9 . TRBJ1-2
CASSPEIDSGTSYNEQFF TRBV12-3/TRBV12-4 . TRBJ2-1
CASEGSSYEQYF TRBV6-2/TRBV6-3 . TRBJ2-7
CSVLALGGYPNTGELFF TRBV20-1 . TRBJ2-2
CASSWGVTTYEQYF TRBV5-6 . TRBJ2-7
CAISDRDDAEAFF TRBV10-3 . TRBJ1-1
CASSSSLGTLRNEQFF TRBV27 . TRBJ2-1
CASSLSQGRVTEAFF TRBV7-6 . TRBJ1-1
CASSQIQGRVTEAFF TRBV27 medium-sized TRBJ1-1
CASSFGAAGDSTDTQYF TRBV7-8 . TRBJ2-3
CSVGWPTNTEAFF TRBV29-1 . TRBJ1-1
CASGPQRQGTQYF TRBV27 . TRBJ2-3
CASSVAGSQGETQYF TRBV9 . TRBJ2-5
CASSPPISDSYEQYF TRBV18 . TRBJ2-7
CASRTDSKAQETQYF TRBV2 . TRBJ2-5
CASSPRSPVETQYF TRBV7-6 . TRBJ2-5
CASSQWVWENGELFF TRBV12-3/TRBV12-4 . TRBJ2-2
CASSLTAGSQPQHF TRBV28 medium-sized TRBJ1-5
CSVVRGGRNTGELFF TRBV29-1 . TRBJ2-2
CASSIDTVGQNEKLFF TRBV19 . TRBJ1-4
CASSPLTSGRATDTQYF TRBV14 . TRBJ2-3
CASSLFGTDTQYF TRBV7-9 . TRBJ2-3
CASSSFRVNYGYTF TRBV28 . TRBJ1-2
CASSPPRDSGGEQYF TRBV2 . TRBJ2-7
CASSHLTDFPGEQYF TRBV4-1 . TRBJ2-7
CASSQTATDTQYF TRBV18 . TRBJ2-3
CASGTTFGTYNEQFF TRBV5-6 . TRBJ2-1
CASSQVGASNTGELFF TRBV3-1 . TRBJ2-2